The T cell receptor beta chain described here comes from a study of cytomegalovirus exposure and HLA in healthy donors. Findings and limits, study-wide: Only CMV serostatus was available as immune exposure information. In vitro work confirmed that three CMV-associated chains recognize CMV antigens.

PCR was performed using 60 Vbeta and 13 Jbeta primers. Data came from immunoSEQ multiplex PCR; TCRdb stores just in-frame clones and leaves some out. The data hold some 120,000 clones, with 70% to 85% observed a single time. About this clone: Its antigen is not identified.

This clonotype was obtained from a man younger than 30 in good health and CMV-seronegative. The specimen was PBMCs.

The CDR3 coding sequence is TGTGCCAGCAGCTTCGGACAGGGACCCACCACAGATACGCAGTATTTT. This gives the protein CASSFGQGPTTDTQYF. The rearrangement links TRBV5-8 to TRBJ2-3; 8 bases line up with TRBD1. V shed 2 bases, J shed 2 bases, and the junction held 7 bases outside the gene matches. Germline CDR1 and CDR2: SGHTS and YDEGEE. This CDR3 spans 16 amino acids.